These T cell receptor beta chains were read from a single sample in a study of blood T cell repertoires in COVID-19. Profiled with immunoSEQ multiplex PCR; TCRdb holds only in-frame clones, not every one. The sample includes 99,000 or so clones, approximately 82% of them seen just once. Material: peripheral blood. The receptors were sampled from an elderly woman with acute or convalescent COVID-19. Both conserved end residues are part of each CDR3. A D gene is named only where the DNA matches it firmly. Part of the rows lack a size; the others show once, few, many or a class for expanded clones.

size: -; D: -; J: TRBJ1-4; V: TRBV9; DNA: TGTGCCAGCAGCGTATCGGGTGGATATAATGAAAAACTGTTTTTT; CDR3: CASSVSGGYNEKLFF
size: -; D: TRBD1; J: TRBJ1-1; V: TRBV6-6; DNA: TGTGCCAGCAGAACCGGACAGGGCATCCGTGAAGCTTTCTTT; CDR3: CASRTGQGIREAFF
size: few; D: TRBD1; J: TRBJ2-1; V: TRBV19; DNA: TGTGCCAGTAGTGAAGGACAGGGTGGTCGGTACAATGAGCAGTTCTTC; CDR3: CASSEGQGGRYNEQFF
size: -; D: TRBD1; J: TRBJ1-3; V: TRBV7-9; DNA: TGTGCCAGCAGCAACAGGGGTTCTGGAAACACCATATATTTT; CDR3: CASSNRGSGNTIYF
size: -; D: -; J: TRBJ1-2; V: TRBV29-1; DNA: TGCAGCGTTGACGGGGGTACTATAGATGGCTACACCTTC; CDR3: CSVDGGTIDGYTF
size: -; D: -; J: TRBJ1-5; V: TRBV24-1; DNA: TGTGCCACCAGTGATCCCAGGGCCACAGCAGGGCCTAATCAGCCCCAGCATTTT; CDR3: CATSDPRATAGPNQPQHF
size: -; D: -; J: TRBJ1-5; V: TRBV7-8; DNA: TGTGCCAGCAGCTCAGAAGGACAGAATCAGCCCCAGCATTTT; CDR3: CASSSEGQNQPQHF
size: few; D: -; J: TRBJ1-2; V: TRBV6-5; DNA: TGTGCCAGCAGCGACAGTTATGGCTACACCTTC; CDR3: CASSDSYGYTF
size: -; D: TRBD2; J: TRBJ2-3; V: TRBV14; DNA: TGTGCCAGCAGCCTTGGACTAGCGGGTCTGGATACGCAGTATTTT; CDR3: CASSLGLAGLDTQYF
size: -; D: TRBD2; J: TRBJ2-3; V: TRBV5-1; DNA: TGCGCCAGCAGCGTGACTAGCGTAACAGATACGCAGTATTTT; CDR3: CASSVTSVTDTQYF
size: -; D: -; J: TRBJ1-4; V: TRBV18; DNA: TGTGCCAGCTCACAGACCCAGGGAAGCCCTAATGAAAAACTGTTTTTT; CDR3: CASSQTQGSPNEKLFF
size: few; D: -; J: TRBJ1-5; V: TRBV19; DNA: TGTGCCAGTAACAGGGTTCAGCAGCCCCAGCATTTT; CDR3: CASNRVQQPQHF
size: -; D: -; J: TRBJ2-5; V: TRBV7-9; DNA: TGTGCCAGCAGACCCAAAACCGGGATGCGAGAGACCCAGTACTTC; CDR3: CASRPKTGMRETQYF
size: -; D: -; J: TRBJ1-3; V: TRBV19; DNA: TGTGCCAGCTCACGGGGCTCTGGAAACACCATATATTTT; CDR3: CASSRGSGNTIYF
size: -; D: TRBD2; J: TRBJ2-5; V: TRBV18; DNA: TGTGCCAGCTCACGGACTAGCGGGAGGGGAGAGACCCAGTACTTC; CDR3: CASSRTSGRGETQYF
size: once; D: -; J: TRBJ2-2; V: TRBV9; DNA: TGTGCCAGCAGCGTAAGCAGTGGGGGGTACACCGGGGAGCTGTTTTTT; CDR3: CASSVSSGGYTGELFF
size: -; D: TRBD1; J: TRBJ2-1; V: TRBV12-5; DNA: TGTGCTAGTGGTGGACGGGACAGGTGGGATGAGCAGTTCTTC; CDR3: CASGGRDRWDEQFF
size: -; D: TRBD1; J: TRBJ2-7; V: TRBV3-1/TRBV3-2; DNA: TGTGCCAGCAGCCCCGGGACAGACATTTACGAGCAGTACTTC; CDR3: CASSPGTDIYEQYF
size: -; D: -; J: TRBJ1-5; V: TRBV7-2; DNA: TGTGCCAGCAGCTTAGGTTTTAGGGGGAATCAGCCCCAGCATTTT; CDR3: CASSLGFRGNQPQHF
size: -; D: TRBD2; J: TRBJ2-1; V: TRBV5-8; DNA: TGTGCCAGCAGTCCCGGGACTAGCGGTCTAAATGAGCAGTTCTTC; CDR3: CASSPGTSGLNEQFF
size: once; D: -; J: TRBJ1-6; V: TRBV30; DNA: TGTGCCTGGAGCATCCTCAGGGAGGCACCCCTCCACTTT; CDR3: CAWSILREAPLHF
size: once; D: TRBD2; J: TRBJ2-1; V: TRBV7-2; DNA: TGTGCCAGCAGCTTAGACCGGGGAGGGAACAATGAGCAGTTCTTC; CDR3: CASSLDRGGNNEQFF
size: -; D: TRBD1; J: TRBJ1-1; V: TRBV7-2; DNA: TGTGCCAGCAGCTCCCGACAGGGAGGTTCAGCTTTCTTT; CDR3: CASSSRQGGSAFF
size: few; D: -; J: TRBJ1-6; V: TRBV4-3; DNA: TGCGCCAGCAGCCGAGACGGTAATTCACCCCTCCACTTT; CDR3: CASSRDGNSPLHF
size: -; D: -; J: TRBJ2-5; V: TRBV7-9; DNA: TGTGCCAGCAGCCCGCCCCTGGCGGGGCTCCAGTACTTC; CDR3: CASSPPLAGLQYF
size: -; D: -; J: TRBJ2-6; V: TRBV19; DNA: TGTGCCAGTAGCACCTTGGGGGGATCTGGGGCCAACGTCCTGACTTTC; CDR3: CASSTLGGSGANVLTF
size: few; D: TRBD1; J: TRBJ1-1; V: TRBV5-6; DNA: TGTGCCAGCAGCTCTCCGGGACAGAATTTAAACACTGAAGCTTTCTTT; CDR3: CASSSPGQNLNTEAFF
size: -; D: TRBD1; J: TRBJ1-1; V: TRBV5-4; DNA: TGTGCCAGCAGCTCCGGACGACAGGGGGCATACACTGAAGCTTTCTTT; CDR3: CASSSGRQGAYTEAFF
size: -; D: TRBD1; J: TRBJ1-5; V: TRBV30; DNA: TGTGCCTGGAGTGGGGGGACAGACGGTACCCAGCATTTT; CDR3: CAWSGGTDGTQHF
size: -; D: TRBD1; J: TRBJ2-2; V: TRBV5-6; DNA: TGTGCCAGCAGCTACTATGGACAGGGGAACACCGGGGAGCTGTTTTTT; CDR3: CASSYYGQGNTGELFF
size: -; D: -; J: TRBJ2-7; V: TRBV10-1; DNA: TGCGCCAGCAGTGGGCTAGCCCGGAGCGAGCAGTACTTC; CDR3: CASSGLARSEQYF
size: -; D: -; J: TRBJ2-7; V: TRBV10-3; DNA: TGTGCCATCAGTGAGTCACAGGTTTCCTACGAGCAGTACTTC; CDR3: CAISESQVSYEQYF
size: once; D: TRBD2; J: TRBJ2-3; V: TRBV5-5; DNA: TGTGCCAGCAGCCATAGCGGGAGTACAGATACGCAGTATTTT; CDR3: CASSHSGSTDTQYF
size: once; D: -; J: TRBJ2-3; V: TRBV5-5; DNA: TGTGCCAGCAGCTGGAGACAGCTTCTGGGCACAGATACGCAGTATTTT; CDR3: CASSWRQLLGTDTQYF
size: -; D: TRBD1; J: TRBJ2-2; V: TRBV9; DNA: TGTGCCAGCAGCGGGACAGGGGACACCGGGGAGCTGTTTTTT; CDR3: CASSGTGDTGELFF
size: -; D: TRBD1; J: TRBJ2-7; V: TRBV6-6; DNA: TGTGCCAGCACCAAAACAGGGGTGGCCTACGAGCAGTACTTC; CDR3: CASTKTGVAYEQYF
size: -; D: -; J: TRBJ1-4; V: TRBV6-5; DNA: TGTGCCACTACTTTTGGTGAAAAACTGTTTTTT; CDR3: CATTFGEKLFF
size: -; D: -; J: TRBJ1-1; V: TRBV12-5; DNA: TGTGCTAGTGCAGGCGCTGAAGCTTTCTTT; CDR3: CASAGAEAFF
size: -; D: -; J: TRBJ2-3; V: TRBV7-2; DNA: TGTGCCAGCAGCGCAACAGGGCCAGATACGCAGTATTTT; CDR3: CASSATGPDTQYF
size: once; D: TRBD1; J: TRBJ1-5; V: TRBV6-5; DNA: TGTGCCAGCAGCCTACAGGGGAATCAGCCCCAGCATTTT; CDR3: CASSLQGNQPQHF
size: once; D: TRBD2; J: TRBJ2-5; V: TRBV27; DNA: TGTGCCAGCAGTTTACTTCGGGCGGGAGTAGAGACCCAGTACTTC; CDR3: CASSLLRAGVETQYF
size: -; D: -; J: TRBJ2-7; V: TRBV6-2/TRBV6-3; DNA: TGTGCCAGCAGTTCCCCGAGCCGGTCCTACGAGCAGTACTTC; CDR3: CASSSPSRSYEQYF
size: -; D: -; J: TRBJ1-2; V: TRBV3-1/TRBV3-2; DNA: TGTGCCAGCAGCCAAGACCTGGGGGCGACTGGCTACACCTTC; CDR3: CASSQDLGATGYTF
size: -; D: -; J: TRBJ2-2; V: TRBV9; DNA: TGTGCCAGCAGCGTAGCCGGTTTCACCGGGGAGCTGTTTTTT; CDR3: CASSVAGFTGELFF
size: -; D: -; J: TRBJ1-5; V: TRBV15; DNA: TGTGCCACCAGCCGTCCCGAACCGGATCAGCCCCAGCATTTT; CDR3: CATSRPEPDQPQHF
size: -; D: TRBD1; J: TRBJ2-5; V: TRBV2; DNA: TGTGCCAGCAGTGAGGGACAGGGTACGAAGACCCAGTACTTC; CDR3: CASSEGQGTKTQYF